Listed below are T cell receptor beta chains from one sample, sequenced in a study of identical twins. TCRdb reanalysed the 5' RACE reads using MiXCR and keeps one entry per CDR3 protein. The table has 400,000 to 650,000 distinct CDR3 sequences, approximately 22% seen once. In addition, the sample was reused for a study of T cells expressing NK-cell markers.

The sample comprised CD4+ T cells sorted from blood. All receptors derive from a woman aged 18-30 years in good health. The CDR3 runs from the conserved cysteine through the conserved F or W. A D gene is named only where the DNA matches it firmly. Clone size is given for some rows only: seen once, a few or many times, or a class if the clone is expanded.

j_call | d_call | clone_size | v_call | cdr3_nt | cdr3_aa
TRBJ2-4 | TRBD2 | few | TRBV12-3/TRBV12-4 | TGTGCCAGCAGTTCCGAGGGAGGGGCCAAAAACATTCAGTACTTC | CASSSEGGAKNIQYF
TRBJ2-7 | NA | NA | TRBV9 | TGTGCCAGCAGCGTAGGTCAGAGAACCTACGAGCAGTACTTC | CASSVGQRTYEQYF
TRBJ1-6 | TRBD1 | few | TRBV6-1 | TGTGCCAGCAGGGTTTTTGTGGGACAGAGGAATTCACCCCTCCACTTT | CASRVFVGQRNSPLHF
TRBJ2-1 | NA | NA | TRBV6-5 | TGTGCCAGCAGTTACGGAGGCCTTTCCTACAATGAGCAGTTCTTC | CASSYGGLSYNEQFF
TRBJ2-2 | TRBD2 | NA | TRBV5-6 | TGTGCCAGCAGCCTCCAAGCGGGAGGGCTCGGGGAGCTGTTTTTT | CASSLQAGGLGELFF
TRBJ1-2 | NA | NA | TRBV6-1 | TGTGCCAGCAGTCCTCAGGGGTGGAACTATGGCTACACCTTC | CASSPQGWNYGYTF
TRBJ2-1 | TRBD2 | few | TRBV20-1 | TGCAGTGCTAGTGACCCGAGCGGGAGTGTAGAGCAGTTCTTC | CSASDPSGSVEQFF
TRBJ1-1 | TRBD1 | few | TRBV7-3 | TGTGCCAGCAGCGTAAGGACAGGGGGTGACACTGAAGCTTTCTTT | CASSVRTGGDTEAFF
TRBJ2-1 | NA | NA | TRBV20-1 | TGCAGTTCCTCTAGCGCCCTAAAGGCCGATGAGCAGTTCTTC | CSSSSALKADEQFF
TRBJ2-1 | TRBD2 | few | TRBV2 | TGTGCCAGCAGTCCGCGATTTAGCGGGAGGGGTGGCTACAATGAGCAGTTCTTC | CASSPRFSGRGGYNEQFF
TRBJ2-2 | NA | NA | TRBV12-3/TRBV12-4 | TGTGCCAGCACCAGAACAAGTACGAACACCGGGGAGCTGTTTTTT | CASTRTSTNTGELFF
TRBJ2-1 | NA | NA | TRBV20-1 | TGCAGTGCCCAACCCCGAGCCTACAATGAGCAGTTCTTC | CSAQPRAYNEQFF
TRBJ1-5 | NA | few | TRBV18 | TGTGCCAGCTCACCAGAGGGTCAGCGTCAGCCCCAGCATTTT | CASSPEGQRQPQHF
TRBJ2-7 | TRBD1 | NA | TRBV10-3 | TGTGCCGTTTCCGGGACAGACCTCTCCTACGAGCAGTACTTC | CAVSGTDLSYEQYF
TRBJ2-1 | TRBD1 | NA | TRBV2 | TGTGCCAGCAGCAGGGACAGCTCCTACAATGATCAGTTCTTC | CASSRDSSYNDQFF
TRBJ1-6 | NA | NA | TRBV21-1 | TGTGCCAGCAGCAAAAGGACATCAACACGGGTAAATTCACCCCTCCACTTT | CASSKRTSTRVNSPLHF
TRBJ2-7 | TRBD1 | many | TRBV20-1 | TGCAGTGCTACCCTAGTCAGGGGGTCCTACGAGCAGTACTTC | CSATLVRGSYEQYF
TRBJ2-3 | TRBD2 | NA | TRBV4-1 | TGCGCCAGCAGCCATAACCCCCAGCGGGGAACCATGATAGATACGCAGTATTTT | CASSHNPQRGTMIDTQYF
TRBJ2-1 | NA | NA | TRBV28 | TGTGCCAGCAGTTCCCCCTCCATGGCCTACGATGAGCAGTTCTTC | CASSSPSMAYDEQFF
TRBJ2-7 | NA | NA | TRBV6-2/TRBV6-3 | TGTGCCAGCAGTCCCCGGGGACCGACCTTCCCTGACCTCGACTACGAGCAGTACTTC | CASSPRGPTFPDLDYEQYF
TRBJ2-7 | TRBD2 | NA | TRBV5-6 | TGTGCCAGCAGTCCGGGAGGTTCTAGCGGGAGAGAATACGAGCAGTACTTC | CASSPGGSSGREYEQYF
TRBJ2-7 | TRBD1 | many | TRBV29-1 | TGCAGCGTTTGGTCCGGGACAGACTACGAGCAGTACTTC | CSVWSGTDYEQYF
TRBJ1-5 | NA | few | TRBV6-2/TRBV6-3 | TGTGCCAGCATGCGGCATCTGAGTAAGCCCCAGCATTTT | CASMRHLSKPQHF
TRBJ2-3 | TRBD1 | few | TRBV5-1 | TGCGCCAGCAGCTTGGACTTGCAGGGGGCTTCTTCCACAGATACGCAGTATTTT | CASSLDLQGASSTDTQYF
TRBJ2-6 | TRBD1 | few | TRBV5-1 | TGCGCCAGCAGCTTTTCCGGGACAGGGAACGTCCTGACTTTC | CASSFSGTGNVLTF
TRBJ2-3 | NA | few | TRBV20-1 | TGCAGTGCTAGGGAAGGGGGGAACACAGATACGCAGTATTTT | CSAREGGNTDTQYF
TRBJ1-1 | NA | many | TRBV3-1 | TGTGCCAGCAGCCAAGGGTACACTGAAGCTTTCTTT | CASSQGYTEAFF
TRBJ2-1 | TRBD2 | NA | TRBV4-2 | TGTGCCAGCAGCCATTCCGGGACTAGGTGGACCAATGAGCAGTTCTTC | CASSHSGTRWTNEQFF
TRBJ2-7 | NA | NA | TRBV20-1 | TGCAGTGCTTCAAAAATCTACGAGCAGTACTTC | CSASKIYEQYF
TRBJ2-3 | NA | NA | TRBV6-6 | TGTGCCAGCAATGGGGGGCGCACAGATACGCAGTATTTT | CASNGGRTDTQYF
TRBJ2-7 | NA | NA | TRBV5-1 | TGCGCCAGCAGCGTAACCGGGGGCCCCGACGAGCAGTACTTC | CASSVTGGPDEQYF